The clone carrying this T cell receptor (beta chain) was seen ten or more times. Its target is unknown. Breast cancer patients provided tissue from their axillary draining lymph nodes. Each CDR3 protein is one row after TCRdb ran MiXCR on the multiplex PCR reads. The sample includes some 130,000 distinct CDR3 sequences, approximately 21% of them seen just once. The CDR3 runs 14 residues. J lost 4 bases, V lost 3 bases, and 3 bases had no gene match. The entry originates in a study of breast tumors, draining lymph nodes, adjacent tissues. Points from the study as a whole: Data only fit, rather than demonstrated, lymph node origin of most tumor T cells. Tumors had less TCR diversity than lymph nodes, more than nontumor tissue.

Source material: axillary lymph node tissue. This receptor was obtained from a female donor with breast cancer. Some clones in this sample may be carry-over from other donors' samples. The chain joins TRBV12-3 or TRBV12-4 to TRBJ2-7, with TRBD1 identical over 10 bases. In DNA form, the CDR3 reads TGTGCCAGCAGTTTCTGGGACAGGGGATACGAGCAGTACTTC. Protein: CASSFWDRGYEQYF.